This T cell receptor (beta chain) was observed in a study of response to subunit inactivated influenza vaccine. Study-wide points: Authors suggested that a seasonal influenza vaccination recruits few new T cells each time.

MiXCR, run by TCRdb on the RT-PCR reads, gives a single entry per CDR3 protein. Of more than 150,000 distinct CDR3 sequences listed, over 8.5% are singletons. In the case of this clonotype: The target antigen is unknown.

The CDR3 runs 15 residues. J was trimmed by 7 bases and V by 3 bases; bases with no gene match: 10. Germline CDR1 and CDR2: LNHNV and YYDKDF (reference sequence). This sequence joins TRBV15 and TRBJ2-7; TRBD1 agrees at 9 bases. The TCR comes from a man between 50 and 75 years old who received an inactivated influenza vaccine. The sample in question was CD8+ T cells sorted from PBMCs, obtained approximately 25 months after vaccination. CDR3 region: CATSRPETGGEEQYF. CDR3 DNA: TGTGCCACCAGCAGGCCGGAGACAGGGGGAGAGGAGCAGTACTTC. Drawing the rest from reference TRBV15 and TRBJ2-7, the complete variable domain is DAMVIQNPRYQVTQFGKPVTLSCSQTLNHNVMYWYQQKSSQAPKLLFHYYDKDFNNEADTPDNFQSRRPNTSFCFLDIRSPGLGDTAMYLCATSRPETGGEEQYFGPGTRLTVT.